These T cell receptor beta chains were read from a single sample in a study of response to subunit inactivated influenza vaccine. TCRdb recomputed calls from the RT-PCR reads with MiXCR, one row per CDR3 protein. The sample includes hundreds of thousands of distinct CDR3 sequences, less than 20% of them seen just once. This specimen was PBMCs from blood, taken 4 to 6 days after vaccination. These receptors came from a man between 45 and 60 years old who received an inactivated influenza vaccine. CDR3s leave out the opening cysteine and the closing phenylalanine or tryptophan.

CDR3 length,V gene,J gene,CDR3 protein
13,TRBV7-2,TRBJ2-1,ASSLAYLSYNEQF
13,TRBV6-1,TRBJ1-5,ASSEPGSSNQPQH
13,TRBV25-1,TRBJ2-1,ASSGQGISYNEQF
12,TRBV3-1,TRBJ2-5,ASSQVTAAETQY
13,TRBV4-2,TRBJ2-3,ASSQAGQGTDTQY
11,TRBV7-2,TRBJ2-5,ASSPEGRVALY
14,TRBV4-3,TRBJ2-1,ASSQEFRGFYNEQF
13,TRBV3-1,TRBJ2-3,ASSLAGRVPDTQY
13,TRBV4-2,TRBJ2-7,ASSLRDRSTYEQY
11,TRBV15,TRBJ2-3,ATSRDLGGRLY
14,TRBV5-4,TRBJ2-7,ASSYDLGSSSYEQY
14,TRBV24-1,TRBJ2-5,ATSDFGTGGQETQY